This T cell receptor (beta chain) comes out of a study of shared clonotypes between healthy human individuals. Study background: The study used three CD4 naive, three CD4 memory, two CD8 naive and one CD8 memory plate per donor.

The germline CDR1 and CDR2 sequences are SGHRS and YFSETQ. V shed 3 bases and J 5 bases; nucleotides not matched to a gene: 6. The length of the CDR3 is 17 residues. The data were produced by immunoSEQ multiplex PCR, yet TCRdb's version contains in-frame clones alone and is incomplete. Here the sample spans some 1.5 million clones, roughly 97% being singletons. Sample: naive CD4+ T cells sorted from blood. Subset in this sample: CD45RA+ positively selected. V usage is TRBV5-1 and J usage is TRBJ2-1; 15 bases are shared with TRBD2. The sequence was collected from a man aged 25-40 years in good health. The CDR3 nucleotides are TGCGCCAGCAGCTCCGGACTAGCGGGAGGGTCAAACAATGAGCAGTTCTTC. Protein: CASSSGLAGGSNNEQFF.